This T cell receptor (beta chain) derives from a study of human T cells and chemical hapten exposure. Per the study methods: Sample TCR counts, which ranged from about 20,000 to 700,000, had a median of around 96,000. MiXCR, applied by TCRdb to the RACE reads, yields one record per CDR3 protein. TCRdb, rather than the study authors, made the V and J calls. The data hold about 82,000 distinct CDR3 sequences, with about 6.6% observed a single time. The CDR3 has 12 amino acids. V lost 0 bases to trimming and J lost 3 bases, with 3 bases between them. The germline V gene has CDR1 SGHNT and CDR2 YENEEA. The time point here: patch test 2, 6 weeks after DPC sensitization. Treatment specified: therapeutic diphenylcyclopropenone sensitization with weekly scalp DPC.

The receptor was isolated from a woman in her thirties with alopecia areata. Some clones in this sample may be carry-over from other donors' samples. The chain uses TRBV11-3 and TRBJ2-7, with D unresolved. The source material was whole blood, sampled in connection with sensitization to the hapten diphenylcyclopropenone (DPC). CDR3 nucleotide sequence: TGTGCCAGCAGCTTAGAGGGCTACGAGCAGTACTTC. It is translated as CASSLEGYEQYF.